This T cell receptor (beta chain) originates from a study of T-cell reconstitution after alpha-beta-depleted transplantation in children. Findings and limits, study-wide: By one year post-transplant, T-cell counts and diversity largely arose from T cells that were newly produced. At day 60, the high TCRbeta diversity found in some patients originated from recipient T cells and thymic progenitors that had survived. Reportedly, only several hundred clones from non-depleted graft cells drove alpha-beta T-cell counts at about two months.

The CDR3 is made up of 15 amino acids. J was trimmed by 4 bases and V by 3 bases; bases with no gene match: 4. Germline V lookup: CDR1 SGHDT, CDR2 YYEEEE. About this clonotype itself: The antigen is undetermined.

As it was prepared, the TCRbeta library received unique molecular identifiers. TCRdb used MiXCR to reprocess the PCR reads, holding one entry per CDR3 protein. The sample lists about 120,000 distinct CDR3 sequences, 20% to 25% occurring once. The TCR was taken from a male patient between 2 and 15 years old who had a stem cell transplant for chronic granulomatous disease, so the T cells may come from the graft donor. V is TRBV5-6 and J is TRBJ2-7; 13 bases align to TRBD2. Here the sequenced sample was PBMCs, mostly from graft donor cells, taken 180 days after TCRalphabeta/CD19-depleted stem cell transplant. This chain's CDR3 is CASSWGTSGKYEQYF. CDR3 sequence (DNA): TGTGCCAGCAGCTGGGGGACTAGCGGGAAGTACGAGCAGTACTTC.